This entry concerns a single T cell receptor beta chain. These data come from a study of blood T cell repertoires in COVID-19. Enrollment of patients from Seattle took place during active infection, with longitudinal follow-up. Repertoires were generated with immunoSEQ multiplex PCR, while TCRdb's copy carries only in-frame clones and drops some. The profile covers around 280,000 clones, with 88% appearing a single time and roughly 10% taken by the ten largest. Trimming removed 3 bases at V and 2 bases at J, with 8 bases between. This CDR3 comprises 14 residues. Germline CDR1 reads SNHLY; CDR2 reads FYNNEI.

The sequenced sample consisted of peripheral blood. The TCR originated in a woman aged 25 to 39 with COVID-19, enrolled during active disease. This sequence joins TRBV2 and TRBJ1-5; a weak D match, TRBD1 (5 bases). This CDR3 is CASSEGLRNQPQHF. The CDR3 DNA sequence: TGTGCCAGCAGTGAGGGGCTGCGCAATCAGCCCCAGCATTTT.